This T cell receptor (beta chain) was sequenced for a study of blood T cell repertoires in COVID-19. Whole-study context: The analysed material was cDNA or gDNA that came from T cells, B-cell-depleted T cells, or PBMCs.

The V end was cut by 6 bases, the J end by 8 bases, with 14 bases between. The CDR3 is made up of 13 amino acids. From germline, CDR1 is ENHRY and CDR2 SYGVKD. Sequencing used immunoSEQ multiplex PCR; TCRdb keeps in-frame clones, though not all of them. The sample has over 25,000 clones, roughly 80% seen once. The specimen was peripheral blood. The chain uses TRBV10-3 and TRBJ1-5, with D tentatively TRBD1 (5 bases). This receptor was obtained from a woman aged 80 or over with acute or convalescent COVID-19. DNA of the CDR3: TGTGCCATCAGGAGGACATCGGGGGAGCCCCAGCATTTT. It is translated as CAIRRTSGEPQHF.